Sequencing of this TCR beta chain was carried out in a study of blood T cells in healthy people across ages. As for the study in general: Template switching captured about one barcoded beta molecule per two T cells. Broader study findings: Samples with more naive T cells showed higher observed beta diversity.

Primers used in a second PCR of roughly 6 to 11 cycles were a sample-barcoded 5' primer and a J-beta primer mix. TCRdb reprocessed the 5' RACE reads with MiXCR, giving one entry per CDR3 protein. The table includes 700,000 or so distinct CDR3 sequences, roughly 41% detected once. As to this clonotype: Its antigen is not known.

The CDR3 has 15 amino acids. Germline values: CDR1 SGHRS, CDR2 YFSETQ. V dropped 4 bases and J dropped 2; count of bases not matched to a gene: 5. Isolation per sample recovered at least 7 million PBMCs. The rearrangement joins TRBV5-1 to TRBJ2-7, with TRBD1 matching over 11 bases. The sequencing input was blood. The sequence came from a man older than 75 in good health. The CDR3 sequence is CASSTDRGLTYEQYF. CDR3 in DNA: TGCGCCAGCAGCACGGACAGGGGGCTTACCTACGAGCAGTACTTC.